This entry concerns a single T cell receptor (beta chain). What it recognizes is unknown. This entry belongs to a study of cytomegalovirus exposure and HLA in healthy donors. Study-wide context: Earlier, fewer than 140 million unique TCR beta sequences were recovered from roughly 200 million T cells by an analysis.

The CDR3 covers 15 residues. Germline values: CDR1 MNHEY, CDR2 SVGAGI. V shed 3 bases and J shed 7 bases, with 18 bases lying between them. Whole-study findings and limits: Researchers reported in a later analysis that a missense DCLRE1C variant was tied to TCR beta V- and J-gene trimming. Earlier analysis yielded a pattern in which most TCR beta V segments were productive about 90% or about 30% of the time.

The PCR had 60 Vbeta and 13 Jbeta primers. Authors' processing steps: The authors later counted roughly 87 million unique TCR beta chains, roughly 11 million of them shared. Only in-frame clones appear in the TCRdb table, and some are missing; sequencing was by immunoSEQ multiplex PCR. V, J and clone size are taken as reported in that table, and D and trimming were inferred from the DNA itself. The sample has 170,000 or so clones, 84% seen once. Material: PBMCs. This receptor was obtained from a boy under 10 years old in good health and CMV-seronegative. The J gene is TRBJ2-5, the V gene TRBV6-5; D is perhaps TRBD1 (5 bases). The CDR3, as DNA: TGTGCCAGCAGTTATGGGCAGGGCCGGCTTGGGACCCAGTACTTC. Encoded protein: CASSYGQGRLGTQYF.